The 32 T cell receptor beta chains below come from one sample, sequenced in a study of CXCR3-negative and CXCR3-positive naive CD8 T cells (dated by TCRdb to between 2018 and 2021). Instrument on record: NextSeq 550. The Human TCR Profiling Kit (MiLaboratory) was used to make UMI-labeled 5' RACE TRB cDNA libraries. TCRdb reprocessed the reads, and each CDR3 protein sequence is entered once, without DNA. The sample's table covers approximately 24,000 distinct CDR3 sequences. The leading ten clones occupy over 2.5% of the sample. The sequenced material came from naive CXCR3- CD8+ T cells from blood. This specimen's cell subset or site label, per the study, means: CD45RO-CCR7+CD27+CD95- naive CD8+ T cells lacking CXCR3 (TNR3-). The source is a human donor in good health. Some clones in this sample may be carry-over from other donors' samples.

This chain links TRBV29-1 with TRBJ2-2; the D call from TCRdb, TRBD2, cannot be confirmed without DNA. CDR1 SQVTM and CDR2 ANQGSEA come from the germline V gene. The CDR3 totals 13 residues. The CDR3 spells CSVEGGRAGELFF.

This rearrangement joins TRBV7-3 to TRBJ2-2; TCRdb's assignment of TRBD1 cannot be checked, as there is no DNA. Per the germline V gene, CDR1 is SGHTA and CDR2 is FQGTGA. This CDR3 is built from 14 residues. This chain's CDR3 is CASSFGTGPGELFF.

The V call is TRBV5-4, the J call TRBJ2-7; TCRdb outputs TRBD2, but without DNA this stays unchecked. This CDR3 has 14 amino acids. CDR1 is SGHNT, CDR2 YYREEE, per germline (reference sequence). This chain's CDR3 is CASSLASGNYEQYF.

The chain is built from TRBV6-2 or TRBV6-3 and TRBJ2-7; the D call from TCRdb, TRBD1, cannot be confirmed without DNA. This CDR3 is 15 amino acids long. Germline V gene sequence: CDR1 MNHEY, CDR2 SVGEGT. The CDR3: CASSSLQGDSYEQYF.

The J gene is TRBJ2-7, the V gene TRBV10-3; checking the TCRdb D call of TRBD2 is not possible without DNA. CDR1 and CDR2 (germline): ENHRY, SYGVKD. This CDR3 contains 13 residues. CDR3 residues: CAIRGDRIDEQYF.

The J gene is TRBJ1-4, the V gene TRBV12-3 or TRBV12-4; the TRBD1 assignment by TCRdb is unverifiable without DNA. The CDR3 sequence is 16 residues long. CDR3: CASGLRVTGGNEKLFF.

The CDR3 loop is CSVPSRSNYGYTF. The chain recombines TRBV29-1 with TRBJ1-2. This CDR3 region has 13 residues. Germline V lookup: CDR1 SQVTM, CDR2 ANQGSEA.

The gene calls are TRBV7-9 and TRBJ2-1; as DNA is missing, the TRBD2 call by TCRdb cannot be tested. CDR3 length: 16 residues. Looked up from germline, CDR1 is SEHNR and CDR2 is FQNEAQ (reference sequence). CDR3 amino acids: CASSPTGLADRDEQFF.

The J gene is TRBJ1-3, the V gene TRBV9; the D call from TCRdb, TRBD1, cannot be confirmed without DNA. This CDR3 contains 15 residues. Germline CDR1 SGDLS, CDR2 YYNGEE. The chain's CDR3 is CASSPRDRERNTIYF.

This chain links TRBV15 with TRBJ2-3; TCRdb selects TRBD1, and the lack of DNA leaves this call unchecked. Germline V gene sequence: CDR1 LNHNV, CDR2 YYDKDF (reference sequence). The CDR3 totals 12 residues. CDR3 residues: CATSPPTDTQYF.

The rearrangement links TRBV7-9 to TRBJ2-3; TCRdb picks TRBD2, but there is no DNA to check that call. The CDR3 runs to 13 residues. Per germline, CDR1 SEHNR and CDR2 FQNEAQ (reference sequence). CDR3 in amino acids: CASSPPLGLTQYF. Together with reference TRBV7-9 and TRBJ2-3, the CDR3 gives the full variable domain: DTGVSQNPRHKITKRGQNVTFRCDPISEHNRLYWYRQTLGQGPEFLTYFQNEAQLEKSRLLSDRFSAERPKGSFSTLEIQRTEQGDSAMYLCASSPPLGLTQYFGPGTRLTVL.

The genes are TRBV19 and TRBJ2-3; there is no DNA to check the TCRdb D call of TRBD1. CDR1 and CDR2 (germline): LNHDA, SQIVND (reference sequence). The length of the CDR3 is 16 residues. CDR3 residues: CASSIPGRGLPDTQYF.

V gene TRBV7-9 combines with J gene TRBJ1-5. The germline V gene encodes CDR1 SEHNR and CDR2 FQNEAQ (reference sequence). The CDR3 contains 13 residues. This chain's CDR3 is CASSLSGGQPQHF. Complete variable domain (other parts from reference TRBV7-9 and TRBJ1-5): DTGVSQNPRHKITKRGQNVTFRCDPISEHNRLYWYRQTLGQGPEFLTYFQNEAQLEKSRLLSDRFSAERPKGSFSTLEIQRTEQGDSAMYLCASSLSGGQPQHFGDGTRLSIL.

This clonotype ranks as medium-sized in terms of frequency. J is TRBJ2-1 and V is TRBV7-3; the D call of TRBD1 rests on TCRdb alone, since no DNA is present to check it. CDR3 length: 13 residues. Germline V lookup: CDR1 SGHTA, CDR2 FQGTGA. The CDR3 region is CASSPRDSNEQFF.

By frequency, this clonotype is medium-sized. The chain is built from TRBV21-1 and TRBJ2-1; the D call from TCRdb, TRBD1, cannot be confirmed without DNA. TRBV21-1 is listed as a pseudogene. This CDR3 has 15 amino acids. The CDR3 protein is CASDHRGSTYNEQFF.

The chain employs TRBV12-2 and TRBJ2-7; TCRdb selects TRBD1, and the lack of DNA leaves this call unchecked. TRBV12-2 is a documented pseudogene. The CDR3 length is 17 residues. This CDR3 reads CASQQPSLGLNNYEQYF.

V is TRBV28 and J is TRBJ2-1; TCRdb proposes TRBD1, but this gene call is untestable without DNA. This CDR3 has 12 amino acids. Germline loops: CDR1 MDHEN, CDR2 SYDVKM. The CDR3 sequence: CASSPGGREQFF.

The CDR3 is CSARDWARGQVNTEAFF. This chain uses TRBV20-1 with TRBJ1-1; TCRdb lists TRBD1, though no DNA is available to test this call. The CDR3 is made up of 17 amino acids. Germline V gives CDR1 DFQATT, CDR2 SNEGSKA (reference sequence).

The gene calls are TRBV7-9 and TRBJ2-7. This CDR3 spans 12 amino acids. Germline V gene lookup returns CDR1 SEHNR and CDR2 FQNEAQ (reference sequence). Here the CDR3 reads CASRGRSYEQYF.

The CDR3: CASSYSMGSNTGELFF. This chain uses TRBV6-5 with TRBJ2-2. CDR3 length equals 16 residues. Germline V CDR1 and CDR2: MNHEY, SVGAGI.

This chain connects TRBV24-1 to TRBJ2-3. The germline V gene encodes CDR1 KGHDR and CDR2 SFDVKD. The CDR3 length is 11 residues. The CDR3 reads CATTRTDTQYF.

The rearrangement uses TRBV11-2 and TRBJ1-6; TCRdb selects TRBD1, and the lack of DNA leaves this call unchecked. The CDR3 runs 15 residues. The germline V gene has CDR1 SGHAT and CDR2 FQNNGV. CDR3: CASTSVGTKDSPLHF.

The rearrangement joins TRBV19 to TRBJ2-3; TCRdb reports TRBD2, a call that lacks DNA to check it against. This CDR3 region has 18 residues. CDR1 and CDR2 from the germline V gene are LNHDA and SQIVND (reference sequence). CDR3 protein: CASSIAFGLAGYTDTQYF.

The genes are TRBV10-3 and TRBJ1-1; TCRdb indicates TRBD1, and absent DNA this call remains unverified. Germline V gene sequence: CDR1 ENHRY, CDR2 SYGVKD. CDR3 length: 16 amino acids. The CDR3 is CAISTTFRTANTEAFF.

The chain joins TRBV24-1 to TRBJ2-1; TCRdb names TRBD1, which stays unverified in the absence of DNA. The germline V gene has CDR1 KGHDR and CDR2 SFDVKD. This CDR3 has 16 residues. This chain's CDR3 is CATSDYGTGVYNEQFF.

Measured by frequency, this clonotype is medium-sized. V is TRBV7-2 and J is TRBJ1-2. CDR1 is SGHTA and CDR2 is FQGNSA in the germline V gene. The CDR3 consists of 15 residues. CDR3 sequence reads: CASSLVGLPSGGYTF.

This clonotype is deemed medium-sized (0.01 to 0.1%) by its frequency. The rearrangement links TRBV27 to TRBJ1-1. Germline V gene sequence: CDR1 MNHEY, CDR2 SMNVEV (reference sequence). The CDR3 spans 13 residues. The chain's CDR3 is CASSLTANTEAFF.

The CDR3: CSANHPDFYGYTF. The chain combines TRBV20-1 with TRBJ1-2. The CDR3 has 13 amino acids. Germline assignment: CDR1 DFQATT and CDR2 SNEGSKA (reference sequence).

The rearrangement joins TRBV7-8 to TRBJ1-1; TCRdb outputs TRBD1, but without DNA this stays unchecked. The CDR3 length is 16 residues. Germline V gene data show CDR1 as SGHVS and CDR2 as FQNEAQ. The CDR3 spells CASSQATGGLITEAFF.

The chain is built from TRBV7-6 and TRBJ1-2; the TRBD1 assignment by TCRdb is unverifiable without DNA. The CDR3 contains 14 residues. Germline lookup yields CDR1 SGHVS and CDR2 FNYEAQ. The CDR3 sequence: CASSPTPGGYGYTF.

The chain links TRBV12-3 or TRBV12-4 to TRBJ1-5. The CDR3 totals 13 residues. The CDR3 loop reads CASSLGGGQPQHF.

This chain connects TRBV5-5 to TRBJ2-7; TCRdb names TRBD1, which stays unverified in the absence of DNA. The CDR3 totals 14 residues. CDR1 is SGHKS, CDR2 YYEKEE, per germline (reference sequence). The CDR3 reads CASSLDWTDYEQYF. The full variable domain, with the rest looked up from reference TRBV5-5 and TRBJ2-7, is DAGVTQSPTHLIKTRGQQVTLRCSPISGHKSVSWYQQVLGQGPQFIFQYYEKEERGRGNFPDRFSARQFPNYSSELNVNALLLGDSALYLCASSLDWTDYEQYFGPGTRLTVT.